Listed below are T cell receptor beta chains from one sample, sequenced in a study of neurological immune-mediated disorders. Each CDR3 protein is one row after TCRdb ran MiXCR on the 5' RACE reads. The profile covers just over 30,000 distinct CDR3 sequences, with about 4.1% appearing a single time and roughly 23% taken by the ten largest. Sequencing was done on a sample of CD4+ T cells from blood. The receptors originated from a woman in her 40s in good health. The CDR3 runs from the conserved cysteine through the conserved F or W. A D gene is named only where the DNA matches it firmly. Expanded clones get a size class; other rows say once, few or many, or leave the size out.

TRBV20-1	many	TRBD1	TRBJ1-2	CSATATGGANYGYTF	TGCAGTGCAACCGCTACAGGGGGGGCAAACTATGGCTACACCTTC
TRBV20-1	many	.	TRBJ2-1	CSARENEQFF	TGCAGTGCTAGAGAGAATGAGCAGTTCTTC
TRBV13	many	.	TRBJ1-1	CASGVGRLNTEAFF	TGTGCCAGCGGGGTAGGGCGTCTGAACACTGAAGCTTTCTTT
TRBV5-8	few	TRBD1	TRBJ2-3	CASSLDGTGDTQYF	TGTGCCAGCAGCTTGGATGGGACAGGCGATACGCAGTATTTT
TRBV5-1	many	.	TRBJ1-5	CASSEGGGLQPQHF	TGCGCCAGCAGCGAGGGGGGAGGATTACAGCCCCAGCATTTT
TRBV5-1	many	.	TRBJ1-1	CASSSFGGDTEAFF	TGCGCCAGCAGCAGCTTCGGGGGAGACACTGAAGCTTTCTTT
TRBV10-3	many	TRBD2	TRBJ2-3	CAISESSAGGTDTQYF	TGTGCCATCAGTGAGTCATCGGCGGGGGGCACAGATACGCAGTATTTT
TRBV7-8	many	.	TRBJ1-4	CASSLGQVTNEKLFF	TGTGCCAGCAGCTTAGGCCAAGTAACTAATGAAAAACTGTTTTTT
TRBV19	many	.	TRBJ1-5	CASSIDRGGANQPQHF	TGTGCCAGTAGTATAGATCGGGGGGGCGCCAATCAGCCCCAGCATTTT
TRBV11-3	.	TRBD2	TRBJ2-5	CASSSGLAGSQETQYF	TGTGCCAGCAGCTCCGGACTAGCGGGCTCCCAAGAGACCCAGTACTTC
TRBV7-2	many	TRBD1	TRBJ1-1	CASSTVTGVNTEAFF	TGTGCCAGCAGCACTGTGACAGGGGTAAACACTGAAGCTTTCTTT
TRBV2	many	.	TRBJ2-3	CASSWAITDTQYF	TGTGCCAGCAGTTGGGCCATCACAGATACGCAGTATTTT
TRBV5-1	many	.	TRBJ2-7	CASRYQTTAYEQYF	TGCGCCAGCAGATACCAGACAACCGCCTACGAGCAGTACTTC
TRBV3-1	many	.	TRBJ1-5	CASSQGGRENQPQHF	TGTGCCAGCAGCCAAGGGGGCAGGGAAAATCAGCCCCAGCATTTT
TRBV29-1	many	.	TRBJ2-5	CSVELLATQYF	TGCAGCGTAGAGTTACTAGCGACCCAGTACTTC
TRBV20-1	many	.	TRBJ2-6	CSQSSGANVLTF	TGCAGCCAGAGCTCTGGGGCCAACGTCCTGACTTTC
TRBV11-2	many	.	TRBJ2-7	CASSLSGQPSYEQYF	TGTGCCAGCAGCTTAAGCGGACAGCCTTCCTACGAGCAGTACTTC
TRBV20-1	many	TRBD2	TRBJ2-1	CSARELAAVGGNEQFF	TGCAGTGCTAGAGAACTAGCGGCCGTTGGAGGCAATGAGCAGTTCTTC
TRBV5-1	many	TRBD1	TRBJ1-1	CASRQGAVNTEAFF	TGCGCCAGCAGGCAGGGGGCGGTGAACACTGAAGCTTTCTTT
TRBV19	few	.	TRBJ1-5	CASTRSGSNQPQHF	TGTGCCTCTACTAGGTCGGGTAGCAATCAGCCCCAGCATTTT
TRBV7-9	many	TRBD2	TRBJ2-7	CASSRRTSGGSSYEQYF	TGTGCCAGCAGTCGGAGGACTAGCGGGGGATCTTCCTACGAGCAGTACTTC
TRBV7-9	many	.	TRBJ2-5	CASSLAGPETQYF	TGTGCCAGCAGCTTAGCAGGGCCGGAGACCCAGTACTTC
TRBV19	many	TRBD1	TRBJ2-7	CASSTSDRDRASYEQYF	TGTGCCAGTAGTACCTCCGATAGGGACAGGGCTTCCTACGAGCAGTACTTC
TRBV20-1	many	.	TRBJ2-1	CSARPLSAYNEQFF	TGCAGTGCTAGACCCCTCAGCGCCTACAATGAGCAGTTCTTC
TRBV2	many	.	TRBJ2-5	CASSPFGGQETQYF	TGTGCCAGCAGTCCCTTTGGGGGCCAAGAGACCCAGTACTTC
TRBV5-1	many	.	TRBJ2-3	CASSYTLGDTQYF	TGCGCCAGCAGCTACACGTTGGGAGATACGCAGTATTTT
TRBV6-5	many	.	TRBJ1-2	CASSYSTRSPYGYTF	TGTGCCAGCAGTTACTCGACACGTTCCCCCTATGGCTACACCTTC
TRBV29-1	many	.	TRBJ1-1	CSVEPTRAEAFF	TGCAGCGTTGAGCCGACACGTGCAGAAGCTTTCTTT
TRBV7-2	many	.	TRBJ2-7	CASSSFPYEQYF	TGTGCCAGCAGCTCTTTCCCCTACGAGCAGTACTTC
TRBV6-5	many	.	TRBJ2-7	CASSFSRESSYEQYF	TGTGCCAGCAGTTTCTCCAGGGAAAGCTCCTACGAGCAGTACTTC
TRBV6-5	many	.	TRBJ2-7	CASSREPYEQYF	TGTGCCAGCAGCCGTGAACCCTACGAGCAGTACTTC
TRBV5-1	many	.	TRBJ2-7	CASSIDNYEQYF	TGCGCCAGCAGCATAGACAACTACGAGCAGTACTTC
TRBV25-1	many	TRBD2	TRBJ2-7	CASSEMTSGRGEQYF	TGTGCCAGCAGTGAAATGACTAGCGGGAGGGGCGAGCAGTACTTC
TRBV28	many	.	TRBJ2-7	CASSPPSRYEQYF	TGTGCCAGCAGTCCCCCCTCCCGCTACGAGCAGTACTTC
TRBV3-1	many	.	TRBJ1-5	CASSPADNQPQHF	TGTGCCAGCAGTCCAGCCGACAATCAGCCCCAGCATTTT
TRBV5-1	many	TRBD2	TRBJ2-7	CASSGGAYEQYF	TGCGCCAGCAGCGGGGGGGCCTACGAGCAGTACTTC
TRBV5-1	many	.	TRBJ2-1	CASSLGTPHNEQFF	TGCGCCAGCAGCTTGGGGACTCCTCACAATGAGCAGTTCTTC
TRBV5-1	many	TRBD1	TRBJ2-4	CASSLEGAAGSIQYF	TGCGCCAGCAGCTTGGAGGGGGCGGCAGGGAGCATTCAGTACTTC
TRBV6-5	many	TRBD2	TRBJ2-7	CASSSGLRPYEQYF	TGTGCCAGCAGTTCGGGACTACGCCCCTACGAGCAGTACTTC
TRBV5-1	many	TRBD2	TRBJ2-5	CASSLGSSGVKETQYF	TGCGCCAGCAGCTTGGGGAGTAGCGGGGTGAAAGAGACCCAGTACTTC
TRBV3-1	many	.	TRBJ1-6	CASSQDMRLSPLHF	TGTGCCAGCAGCCAAGATATGAGGCTATCACCCCTCCACTTT
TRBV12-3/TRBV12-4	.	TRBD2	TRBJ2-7	CASSPAGTRHYEQYF	TGTGCCAGCAGTCCTGCCGGGACTAGACACTACGAGCAGTACTTC
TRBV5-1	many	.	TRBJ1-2	CASSSNREVGYTF	TGCGCCAGCAGCTCAAACAGGGAGGTTGGCTACACCTTC
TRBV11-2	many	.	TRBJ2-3	CASSPPLSFTDTQYF	TGTGCCAGCAGCCCCCCACTCTCATTCACAGATACGCAGTATTTT
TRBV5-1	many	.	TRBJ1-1	CASSLEFGSLMNTEAFF	TGCGCCAGCAGCTTGGAATTCGGGAGTCTCATGAACACTGAAGCTTTCTTT
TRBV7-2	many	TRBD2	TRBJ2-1	CASSLDGGYRNEQFF	TGTGCCAGCAGCTTAGACGGGGGGTATCGCAATGAGCAGTTCTTC
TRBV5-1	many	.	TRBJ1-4	CASSPGRGNEKLFF	TGCGCCAGCAGCCCCGGGAGGGGTAATGAAAAACTGTTTTTT
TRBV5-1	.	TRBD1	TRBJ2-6	CAISLQGAVGANVLTF	TGCGCCATTAGCTTGCAGGGGGCAGTTGGGGCCAACGTCCTGACTTTC
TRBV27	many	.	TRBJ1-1	CATPVENTEAFF	TGTGCCACCCCGGTGGAGAACACTGAAGCTTTCTTT
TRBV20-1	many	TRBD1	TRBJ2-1	CSARDPTGAGNEQFF	TGCAGTGCTAGAGACCCGACAGGGGCGGGCAATGAGCAGTTCTTC
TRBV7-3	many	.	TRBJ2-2	CASSLTGSSTGELFF	TGTGCCAGCAGCTTAACAGGGAGCAGCACCGGGGAGCTGTTTTTT
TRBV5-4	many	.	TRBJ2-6	CASTQTGRTSSGANVLTF	TGTGCCAGCACCCAAACAGGGAGGACGAGCTCTGGGGCCAACGTCCTGACTTTC
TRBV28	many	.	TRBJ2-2	CASSPLGAGLPNTGELFF	TGTGCCAGCAGTCCCTTGGGGGCTGGCCTCCCGAACACCGGGGAGCTGTTTTTT
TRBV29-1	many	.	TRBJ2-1	CSVAGPSALF	TGCAGCGTCGCGGGACCCTCGGCACTCTTC
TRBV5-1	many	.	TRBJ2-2	CASSPAAGTKNTGELFF	TGCGCCAGCAGCCCAGCCGCCGGGACCAAAAACACCGGGGAGCTGTTTTTT
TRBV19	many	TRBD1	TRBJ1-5	CASQHVVSLKGANQPQHF	TGTGCCAGTCAGCACGTCGTGAGCCTCAAGGGGGCCAATCAGCCCCAGCATTTT
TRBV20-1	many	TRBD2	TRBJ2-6	CSAPGGGEGPRGANVLTF	TGCAGTGCTCCGGGGGGAGGGGAGGGCCCAAGGGGGGCCAACGTCCTGACTTTC
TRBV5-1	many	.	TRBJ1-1	CASSLVGGGNTEAFF	TGCGCCAGCAGCTTGGTCGGGGGGGGGAACACTGAAGCTTTCTTT
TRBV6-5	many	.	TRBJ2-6	CASSYGPPAGSGANVLTF	TGTGCCAGCAGTTACGGACCCCCCGCCGGGTCTGGGGCCAACGTCCTGACTTTC